This T cell receptor beta chain was recovered during a study of blood T cell repertoires in COVID-19. On the study more broadly: The origin of the acute and convalescent COVID-19 samples was the United States, Italy and Spain. Sources were T cells, B-cell-depleted T cells, or PBMCs; the material itself was cDNA or gDNA.

To note about this clone: Different DNA sequences within this sample yield the same CDR3.

V lost 6 bases and J 5 bases, leaving 10 bases between the germline ends. CDR1 and CDR2 (germline): DFQATT, SNEGSKA (reference sequence). This CDR3 region has 11 residues. Authors' methods: Estimation of nucleated cell counts was performed using reference gene primer amplification. Produced via immunoSEQ multiplex PCR; TCRdb's table is partial and in-frame only. The V and J calls and clone size come from that table; D and trimming were worked out from the DNA. Here the sample spans about 74,000 clones, around 93% being singletons. The chain employs TRBV20-1 and TRBJ2-5; possible D gene TRBD2, 7 bases. The specimen sequenced was peripheral blood. The receptor was derived from a woman aged 60-70 years with active COVID-19. CDR3 in amino acids: CSAGGRETQYF. In DNA, the CDR3 is TGCAGTGCCGGGGGGCGTGAGACCCAGTACTTC.